These 27 T cell receptor beta chains were all obtained from the same sample, sequenced in a study of T cell responses to AZD1222 COVID-19 vaccine. TCRdb's copy holds only in-frame clones and misses some; the assay was immunoSEQ multiplex PCR. The sample shows around 70,000 clones, around nine tenths of them seen only once. The specimen comprised peripheral blood, sampled 28 days after the second dose of the MenACWY control vaccine. The source of these receptors is an adult who received the MenACWY meningococcal vaccine as a control.

J is TRBJ2-7 and V is TRBV2, with 11 bases identical to TRBD2. This CDR3 is built from 17 residues. V dropped 0 bases and J dropped 2; count of bases not matched to a gene: 6. Germline V CDR1 and CDR2: SNHLY, FYNNEI. CDR3 coding DNA: TGTGCCAGCAGTGAAGCGAGAGGACTAGCGGGCACCTACGAGCAGTACTTC. Translation: CASSEARGLAGTYEQYF.

The chain couples TRBV27 to TRBJ1-2; the D is unclear. V lost 2 bases and J lost 9, with 16 bases in between. CDR3 size: 14 residues. Germline V gives CDR1 MNHEY, CDR2 SMNVEV (reference sequence). The CDR3 bases are TGTGCCAGCAGTTTAAGGGAAGGGCAGCCGAGCTACACCTTC. Protein product: CASSLREGQPSYTF.

The V call is TRBV4-3, the J call TRBJ1-6; D is ambiguous. V gave up 0 bases and J gave up 5 bases, with 8 bases separating them. The CDR3 runs to 15 residues. CDR1 LGHNA and CDR2 YSLEER come from the germline V gene. For the CDR3, the DNA is TGCGCCAGCAGCCAAGAACAGTTTGATAATTCACCCCTCCACTTT. Its translation: CASSQEQFDNSPLHF.

This clone appeared a single time. The chain uses TRBV27 and TRBJ2-7, with D possibly being TRBD1 (5 bases). Germline lookup yields CDR1 MNHEY and CDR2 SMNVEV (reference sequence). There are 14 residues in the CDR3. Trimming removed 6 bases at V and 2 bases at J, with 14 bases between. CDR3 amino acids: CASRLRAPAYEQYF. CDR3 nucleotide sequence: TGTGCCAGCAGACTCAGGGCCCCTGCCTACGAGCAGTACTTC.

The rearrangement joins TRBV28 to TRBJ2-2, with 10 bases lining up with TRBD2. The germline V gene has CDR1 MDHEN and CDR2 SYDVKM. The CDR3 is 15 amino acids. J lost 6 bases, V lost 3 bases, and 4 bases had no gene match. CDR3 residues: CASSFAAGGPGELFF. CDR3 coding DNA: TGTGCCAGCAGTTTCGCAGCGGGGGGGCCCGGGGAGCTGTTTTTT.

This clone was seen once. The chain carries TRBV2 and TRBJ2-1, with a tentative D call TRBD2 (6 bases). The CDR3 runs to 12 residues. V shed 10 bases and J shed 1 base, with 8 bases lying between them. From germline, CDR1 is SNHLY and CDR2 FYNNEI. The CDR3 DNA reads TGTGCCACCGGGACTTCCTACAATGAGCAGTTCTTC. Its translation is CATGTSYNEQFF.

The CDR3 DNA reads TGTGCCAGCAGCCAAGTTTGGGCTTACGAGCAGTACTTC. Translating it yields CASSQVWAYEQYF. The V gene is TRBV3-1 (or the pseudogene TRBV3-2), the J gene TRBJ2-7; D gene unclear. The CDR3 runs to 13 residues. Germline CDR1 and CDR2: LGHDT and YNNKEL (reference sequence). V dropped 1 base and J dropped 4 bases, with 8 bases sitting between them.

The J gene is TRBJ1-6, the V gene TRBV28; D not resolved. V was trimmed by 6 bases and J by 8 bases, leaving 17 bases between them. CDR3 length equals 15 residues. Germline CDR1 and CDR2: MDHEN and SYDVKM. CDR3 DNA sequence: TGTGCCAGCAGGCCACCGGCAGGAGGGTATTCACCCCTCCACTTT. This translates into CASRPPAGGYSPLHF.

CDR3 sequence (DNA): TGTGCCAGCAGTGGGGGGGTAGCGGGAGGCCCGTACAATGAGCAGTTCTTC. The encoded protein is CASSGGVAGGPYNEQFF. V and J are TRBV2 and TRBJ2-1; TRBD2 aligns across 10 bases. Germline CDR1 is SNHLY and CDR2 is FYNNEI. With 4 bases clipped from V and 4 bases from J, the junction kept 10 bases outside the gene matches. This CDR3 contains 17 residues. Drawing the rest from reference TRBV2 and TRBJ2-1, the complete variable domain is EPEVTQTPSHQVTQMGQEVILRCVPISNHLYFYWYRQILGQKVEFLVSFYNNEISEKSEIFDDQFSVERPDGSNFTLKIRSTKLEDSAMYFCASSGGVAGGPYNEQFFGPGTRLTVL.

The V call is TRBV12-3 or TRBV12-4, the J call TRBJ2-7; D might be TRBD2 (5 bases). This CDR3 is 13 amino acids long. The V and J ends lost 2 bases and 9 bases respectively, with 14 bases between them. The CDR3 loop is CASSLRRAEAQYF. The CDR3 coding sequence is TGTGCCAGCAGTTTAAGGCGGGCGGAGGCGCAGTACTTC.

The gene calls are TRBV7-9 and TRBJ2-7; 9 nucleotides match TRBD1. The CDR3 extends over 16 amino acids. J was trimmed by 5 bases and V by 1 base; bases with no gene match: 9. Germline assignment: CDR1 SEHNR and CDR2 FQNEAQ (reference sequence). CDR3: CASSLEEGGTGHEQYF. In DNA, the CDR3 is TGTGCCAGCAGCTTAGAAGAGGGGGGGACAGGGCACGAGCAGTACTTC.

V is TRBV28 and J is TRBJ2-7; D is possibly TRBD2 (6 bases). The CDR3 is 14 residues long. Germline V CDR1 and CDR2: MDHEN, SYDVKM. Trimming took off 4 bases at V and 3 bases at J, with 13 bases between the two ends. DNA of the CDR3: TGTGCCAGCAGTTCCCCGGGAGACATCTACGAGCAGTACTTC. Amino acid sequence: CASSSPGDIYEQYF.

This chain joins TRBV5-6 and TRBJ1-2; D gene unclear. Trimming took off 4 bases at V and 7 bases at J, with 8 bases between the two ends. Per the germline V gene, CDR1 is SGHDT and CDR2 is YYEEEE. This CDR3 has 11 amino acids. As DNA, the CDR3 is TGTGCCAGCAGCACCAAACGTGGCTACACCTTC. Translating it yields CASSTKRGYTF. The whole variable domain, remainder taken from reference TRBV5-6 and TRBJ1-2, is DAGVTQSPTHLIKTRGQQVTLRCSPKSGHDTVSWYQQALGQGPQFIFQYYEEEERQRGNFPDRFSGHQFPNYSSELNVNALLLGDSALYLCASSTKRGYTFGSGTRLTVV.

V usage is TRBV7-2 and J usage is TRBJ2-3; D is unclear. Trimming removed 1 base at V and 2 bases at J, with 13 bases between. The CDR3 is 16 amino acids. CDR1 is SGHTA and CDR2 is FQGNSA in the germline V gene. CDR3 DNA sequence: TGTGCCAGCAGCTTAGTTCCCAACACCCCCACAGATACGCAGTATTTT. Amino acid sequence: CASSLVPNTPTDTQYF.

This chain joins TRBV19 and TRBJ2-5; 9 bases are shared with TRBD2. CDR3 size: 14 residues. Per the germline V gene, CDR1 is LNHDA and CDR2 is SQIVND (reference sequence). The V and J ends lost 7 bases and 0 bases, in that order; junction bases with no gene match: 3. This chain's CDR3 is CASKVAGDQETQYF. The CDR3 DNA follows: TGTGCCAGTAAGGTAGCGGGGGACCAAGAGACCCAGTACTTC.

The gene calls are TRBV28 and TRBJ1-2; the D gene is possibly TRBD1 (5 bases). Germline lookup yields CDR1 MDHEN and CDR2 SYDVKM. V was trimmed by 7 bases and J by 4 bases, leaving 19 bases between them. The CDR3 contains 15 residues. The CDR3 loop reads CASIQGASSTYGYTF. As DNA, the CDR3 is TGTGCCAGCATCCAAGGGGCCTCCTCGACCTATGGCTACACCTTC.

The rearrangement uses TRBV5-5 and TRBJ2-1; TRBD2 matches 11 bases. This CDR3 comprises 17 residues. V shed 3 bases, J shed 0 bases, and the junction held 5 bases outside the gene matches. Germline CDR1 and CDR2: SGHKS and YYEKEE (reference sequence). In nucleotides, the CDR3 is TGTGCCAGCAGCTATAGGACTAGCGGGTACTCCTACAATGAGCAGTTCTTC. It is translated as CASSYRTSGYSYNEQFF. The entire variable domain, with the rest obtained from reference TRBV5-5 and TRBJ2-1, is as follows: DAGVTQSPTHLIKTRGQQVTLRCSPISGHKSVSWYQQVLGQGPQFIFQYYEKEERGRGNFPDRFSARQFPNYSSELNVNALLLGDSALYLCASSYRTSGYSYNEQFFGPGTRLTVL.

J is TRBJ2-1 and V is TRBV19, with D possibly matching TRBD2 (6 bases). From germline, CDR1 is LNHDA and CDR2 SQIVND (reference sequence). Deletions cut 1 base from V and 5 bases from J, with 18 bases between. This CDR3 spans 17 amino acids. In nucleotides, the CDR3 is TGTGCCAGTAGTATAGGACGCCTAGCGATTGGGGACAATGAGCAGTTCTTC. It encodes CASSIGRLAIGDNEQFF.

V usage is TRBV28 and J usage is TRBJ2-7; 10 nucleotides line up with TRBD1. V dropped 7 bases and J dropped 3; count of bases not matched to a gene: 9. There are 15 residues in the CDR3. Germline V gene lookup returns CDR1 MDHEN and CDR2 SYDVKM. The DNA for the CDR3 is TGTGCCAGCACCCTTGGGGGACAGGGGATCTACGAGCAGTACTTC. Its translation: CASTLGGQGIYEQYF.

The chain employs TRBV29-1 and TRBJ2-5, with 10 bases matching TRBD2. Germline V gene lookup returns CDR1 SQVTM and CDR2 ANQGSEA. Trimming at V came to 4 bases and at J to 2 bases, leaving 7 bases not matched to a gene. There are 15 residues in the CDR3. The CDR3 DNA reads TGCAGCGTTGTGCCCTTAGCGGGGGGTCAAGAGACCCAGTACTTC. The encoded protein is CSVVPLAGGQETQYF.

The count of this clone is one. The rearrangement uses TRBV7-2 and TRBJ2-3; D ambiguous. Trimming stripped 6 bases from V and 2 bases from J, with 6 bases between. Germline CDR1 SGHTA, CDR2 FQGNSA. The CDR3 consists of 12 residues. The CDR3 loop is CASSRDTDTQYF. In DNA, the CDR3 is TGTGCCAGCAGTAGGGACACAGATACGCAGTATTTT.

The chain recombines TRBV4-3 with TRBJ1-6; TRBD1 might be the D (5 bases). Germline CDR1 reads LGHNA; CDR2 reads YSLEER. The CDR3 consists of 15 residues. V was pared by 3 bases and J by 2 bases, with 8 bases between. This chain's CDR3 is CASSQQGPYNSPLHF. The CDR3 DNA reads as TGCGCCAGCAGCCAGCAGGGCCCCTATAATTCACCCCTCCACTTT.

The CDR3 sequence is CASRGQGGHYGYTF. Written as DNA, the CDR3 is TGTGCCAGCAGGGGACAGGGGGGGCACTATGGCTACACCTTC. The rearrangement links TRBV2 to TRBJ1-2; the match to TRBD1 covers 11 bases. The CDR3 consists of 14 residues. The V gene end was trimmed by 6 bases and the J gene end by 3 bases; junction bases not matched to a gene: 3. Germline V gene sequence: CDR1 SNHLY, CDR2 FYNNEI.

The rearrangement joins TRBV18 to TRBJ2-7, with TRBD1 identical over 8 bases. V was pared by 1 base and J by 3 bases, with 5 bases of the junction left unmatched. CDR1 is KGHSH, CDR2 LQKENI, per germline. The CDR3 is 15 residues long. CDR3 residues: CASSPQGDRGYEQYF. CDR3 nucleotides: TGTGCCAGCTCACCACAAGGAGACAGGGGCTACGAGCAGTACTTC. Variable domain in full (rest from reference TRBV18 and TRBJ2-7): NAGVMQNPRHLVRRRGQEARLRCSPMKGHSHVYWYRQLPEEGLKFMVYLQKENIIDESGMPKERFSAEFPKEGPSILRIQQVVRGDSAAYFCASSPQGDRGYEQYFGPGTRLTVT.

The chain has TRBV7-3 and TRBJ1-1; the match to TRBD1 covers 10 bases. Germline-derived CDR1 and CDR2 are SGHTA and FQGTGA. The CDR3 runs 13 residues. Trimming took 5 bases from V and 7 from J; bases not matched to a gene: 4. CDR3 nucleotides: TGTGCCAGCAGCCCGACAGGGGGCGATGAAGCTTTCTTT. It yields the protein CASSPTGGDEAFF.

The chain has TRBV19 and TRBJ2-1; no definite D call. Germline CDR1 and CDR2: LNHDA and SQIVND (reference sequence). The CDR3 length is 12 residues. Trimming left V 6 bases short and J 2 bases short, with 5 bases between. The CDR3 loop reads CASSGAYNEQFF. As DNA, the CDR3 is TGTGCCAGTAGCGGAGCCTACAATGAGCAGTTCTTC.

On this clone itself: The junction and the germline gene differ at one end; a read error may be behind it. The chain uses TRBV5-1 and TRBJ1-1, with D uncertain. The CDR3 contains 13 residues. The germline CDR1 and CDR2 sequences are SGHRS and YFSETQ. The CDR3 loop reads CASSFSGNTEAFF. CDR3 bases: TGCGCCAGCAGCTTTTCCGGAAACACTGAAGCTTTCTTC.